These 20 T cell receptor beta chains originate from one sample sequenced in a study of T cells in Graves' hyperthyroidism and ophthalmopathy. TCR beta CDR3 region amplification was performed from RNA transcripts. When the TCR CDR3 underwent first-round RT-PCR, the HTBI primer set was used. TCRdb called the multiplex PCR reads again in MiXCR, with one record for every CDR3 protein. This sample has a few hundred thousand distinct CDR3 sequences, with about 20% found just once. Sequenced: blood. The receptors here all came from a woman between 18 and 29 years old with Graves' hyperthyroidism.

The chain is built from TRBV11-2 and TRBJ1-1, with D perhaps matching TRBD1 (5 bases). Per the germline V gene, CDR1 is SGHAT and CDR2 is FQNNGV. The ends were cut back, 2 bases at V and 4 bases at J, with 11 bases in the middle. The CDR3 length is 14 residues. The chain's CDR3 is CASSLPFQGTEAFF. CDR3 bases: TGTGCCAGCAGCTTACCCTTCCAGGGCACTGAAGCTTTCTTT. Using reference TRBV11-2 and TRBJ1-1 for the parts outside the CDR3, the full variable domain is EAGVAQSPRYKIIEKRQSVAFWCNPISGHATLYWYQQILGQGPKLLIQFQNNGVVDDSQLPKDRFSAERLKGVDSTLKIQPAKLEDSAVYLCASSLPFQGTEAFFGQGTRLTVV.

CDR3 sequence reads: CASSFALSNQPQHF. CDR3 in DNA: TGTGCCAGCAGTTTTGCCTTGAGCAATCAGCCCCAGCATTTT. The rearrangement uses TRBV12-3 or TRBV12-4 and TRBJ1-5; no clear D. The germline V and J ends were trimmed by 3 bases and 1 base, with 7 bases remaining between them. This CDR3 is built from 14 residues.

This clonotype has ten or more counts. The chain carries TRBV11-3 and TRBJ1-1, with a weak D call TRBD1 (6 bases). This CDR3 has 15 amino acids. The germline gives CDR1 SGHNT, CDR2 YENEEA. The V gene lost 5 bases and the J gene lost 1 base, with 14 bases spanning the gap. The CDR3 DNA follows: TGTGCCAGCAGCGCCGGACAGTTCAAGAACACTGAAGCTTTCTTT. This gives the protein CASSAGQFKNTEAFF.

This clonotype was observed once. One base away lies a much larger clone, so this may be a sequencing read error. The rearrangement uses TRBV5-1 and TRBJ2-7, with D possibly TRBD2 on 6 matching bases. The ends were cut back, 7 bases at V and 3 bases at J, with 17 bases in the middle. The CDR3 consists of 14 residues. CDR1 SGHRS and CDR2 YFSETQ come from the germline V gene. The CDR3 loop reads CASCRRGGDYEQYF. DNA for the CDR3: TGCGCCAGCTGCCGCCGGGGCGGGGACTACGAGCAGTACTTC.

The chain has TRBV5-1 and TRBJ2-7; 9 bases agree with TRBD1. Germline CDR1 SGHRS, CDR2 YFSETQ. The V and J ends lost 3 bases and 3 bases, in that order; junction bases with no gene match: 10. This CDR3 is built from 16 residues. The CDR3 region has the DNA TGCGCCAGCAGCTCCCTGGGGGGACAGGGACTCTACGAGCAGTACTTC. Its translation is CASSSLGGQGLYEQYF.

This clonotype was seen more than once but under ten times. CDR3 bases: TGTGCCAGCAGCTTAGGCAGGGAGATGATTTTATATGGCTACACCTTC. It is translated as CASSLGREMILYGYTF. V gene TRBV11-2 combines with J gene TRBJ1-2; possible D gene TRBD1, 5 bases. The ends were cut back, 1 base at V and 5 bases at J, with 17 bases in the middle. CDR3 length: 16 amino acids. Germline loops: CDR1 SGHAT, CDR2 FQNNGV.

This clonotype was seen repeatedly, ten times or more. The chain couples TRBV6-1 to TRBJ1-2; weak D call: TRBD1 (5 bases). The germline V gene encodes CDR1 MNHNS and CDR2 SASEGT. V was pared by 5 bases and J by 6 bases, with 10 bases between. The length of the CDR3 is 12 residues. The CDR3 loop is CASSQGVNGYTF. The CDR3 bases are TGTGCCAGCAGTCAAGGGGTAAATGGCTACACCTTC.

This clonotype was detected ten times or more. In DNA, the CDR3 is TGTGCCAGCAGCCCTACCCGGCGGGAAGGGACCCAGTACTTC. Its translation is CASSPTRREGTQYF. The V call is TRBV12-3 or TRBV12-4, the J call TRBJ2-5; TRBD2 might be the D (6 bases). V was shortened by 6 bases and J by 7 bases, with 18 bases between the two germline ends. CDR3 length equals 14 residues.

This clonotype was recorded many times. J is TRBJ2-7 and V is TRBV24-1; maybe TRBD2 (6 bases). The CDR3 is 16 residues long. Trimming pared 3 bases from V and 7 bases from J, leaving 21 bases between. CDR1 and CDR2 (germline): KGHDR, SFDVKD. The CDR3 DNA follows: TGTGCCACCAGTGATCCGGCGGGACGGATTCCTGGGGAGCAGTACTTC. This translates into CATSDPAGRIPGEQYF.

Ten or more counts support this clonotype. The rearrangement joins TRBV12-5 to TRBJ2-7; tentatively, D is TRBD2 (5 bases). This CDR3 is built from 14 residues. Trimming pared 7 bases from V and 2 bases from J, leaving 15 bases between. CDR1 and CDR2 (germline): LGHNT, FRNRAP. CDR3 DNA: TGTGCTAGTGCTCTGACTGCTAGCCCCTACGAGCAGTACTTC. It encodes CASALTASPYEQYF.

The chain has TRBV11-2 and TRBJ2-1, with 12 bases aligning to TRBD2. Germline V gives CDR1 SGHAT, CDR2 FQNNGV. V dropped 3 bases and J dropped 15; count of bases not matched to a gene: 9. This CDR3 spans 14 amino acids. The DNA of the CDR3 is TGTGCCAGCAGCTTCGCTCTAGCGGGGGGGCCGCGGTTCTTC. This encodes CASSFALAGGPRFF.

This clonotype was seen many times. CDR3 amino acids: CASSHGGQGSEQYF. CDR3 in DNA: TGTGCCAGCAGCCACGGGGGACAGGGGAGCGAGCAGTACTTC. The genes are TRBV7-3 and TRBJ2-7; 10 nucleotides line up with TRBD1. The trim removed 5 bases at V and 6 bases at J, leaving 7 bases unmatched. CDR3 size: 14 residues. CDR1 is SGHTA and CDR2 is FQGTGA in the germline V gene.

This clonotype was seen more than once but under ten times. V is TRBV5-6 and J is TRBJ2-2; tentatively, D is TRBD2 (6 bases). CDR1 is SGHDT and CDR2 is YYEEEE in the germline V gene. V was shortened by 3 bases and J by 4 bases, with 13 bases between the two germline ends. The CDR3 loop spans 15 amino acids. CDR3 sequence reads: CASSSNPGLTGELFF. The CDR3 DNA is TGTGCCAGCAGCTCTAACCCGGGACTCACCGGGGAGCTGTTTTTT.

This clonotype was seen ten or more times. The chain uses TRBV19 and TRBJ1-1; D call uncertain. There are 14 residues in the CDR3. Germline V CDR1 and CDR2: LNHDA, SQIVND (reference sequence). Deletions cut 0 bases from V and 4 bases from J, with 9 bases between. CDR3 DNA sequence: TGTGCCAGTAGTATAGATCGTATGGGCACTGAAGCTTTCTTT. Translation gives CASSIDRMGTEAFF. Full variable domain (outside the CDR3, taken from reference TRBV19 and TRBJ1-1): DGGITQSPKYLFRKEGQNVTLSCEQNLNHDAMYWYRQDPGQGLRLIYYSQIVNDFQKGDIAEGYSVSREKKESFPLTVTSAQKNPTAFYLCASSIDRMGTEAFFGQGTRLTVV.

This clonotype has at least ten counts. The chain links TRBV28 to TRBJ1-2; D gene ambiguous. Per the germline V gene, CDR1 is MDHEN and CDR2 is SYDVKM. V was trimmed by 8 bases and J by 5 bases, leaving 15 bases between them. This CDR3 is built from 13 residues. DNA of the CDR3: TGTGCCAGCGGATCAGAAGTAGTTTATGGCTACACCTTC. Protein: CASGSEVVYGYTF.

This clonotype occurred a few times. The genes are TRBV30 and TRBJ2-7; 8 bases line up with TRBD1. CDR1 GTSNPN and CDR2 SVGIG come from the germline V gene (reference sequence). The V and J ends lost 5 bases and 5 bases, in that order; junction bases with no gene match: 5. The CDR3 covers 12 residues. CDR3 in DNA: TGTGCCTGGTCACCGGACAGGGACGAGCAGTACTTC. It encodes CAWSPDRDEQYF.

This clonotype was found many times. The junction shows a germline mismatch at one end, possibly a read error. This chain links TRBV6-5 with TRBJ2-7; D remains ambiguous. The CDR3 covers 12 residues. CDR1 and CDR2 from the germline V gene are MNHEY and SVGAGI. The DNA for the CDR3 is TGTGCCAGCAGCCTAAACCCGGCAGTCTTGCACTTC. Translated, it gives CASSLNPAVLHF.

This clonotype was observed at least ten times. The rearrangement joins TRBV28 to TRBJ1-1, with D possibly matching TRBD1 (5 bases). Germline V lookup: CDR1 MDHEN, CDR2 SYDVKM. The CDR3 loop spans 12 amino acids. Trimming cost V 5 bases and J 5 bases, with 9 bases left between them. CDR3 sequence: CASSEGKTEAFF. The CDR3 DNA is TGTGCCAGCAGTGAGGGGAAGACTGAAGCTTTCTTT.

To note about this clonotype: The junction shows a germline mismatch at one end, possibly a read error. The chain joins TRBV5-1 to TRBJ2-5; 12 bases match TRBD2. CDR1 and CDR2 from the germline V gene are SGHRS and YFSETQ. The CDR3 has 16 amino acids. CDR3: CASSPGRLAGEESQYF. The CDR3 DNA reads TGCGCCAGCAGCCCTGGAAGACTAGCGGGGGAAGAGAGCCAGTACTTC.

In this sample, this clonotype turned up many times. The CDR3 spells CASSLTGTNYGYTF. The CDR3 nucleotides are TGTGCCAGCAGCCTGACCGGGACAAACTATGGCTACACCTTC. The chain combines TRBV9 with TRBJ1-2; D perhaps matches TRBD1 (6 bases). The CDR3 runs 14 residues. The germline V gene has CDR1 SGDLS and CDR2 YYNGEE. The V end lost 4 bases, the J end lost 2 bases, and 12 bases lay between the germline ends.